The 32 T cell receptor beta chains below were found in one sample sequenced in a study of tumor-infiltrating lymphocytes in primary liver carcinoma. TCR beta cDNA was reverse-transcribed from approximately 0.45 ug of total RNA. The reaction used a constant-region primer and ProtoScript II reverse transcriptase. Libraries covering TCR beta were generated through three nested multiplex PCR rounds (using a slightly modified ARM-PCR). A C-beta reverse primer and TRBV1-TRBV30 forward primers served in each of the first two PCR rounds, at 10 cycles apiece. TCRdb re-called the multiplex PCR reads through MiXCR, storing one row per CDR3 protein. The table records 50,000 or so distinct CDR3 sequences, approximately 80% of them present only once. Starting material for RNA and DNA co-extraction consisted of about 20-30 mg of unsorted bulk tissue. Material: liver tumor tissue from sampling region 5. Specified subset: tumor region T5, tumor centre. The receptors here all came from a man aged 40-50 years with primary liver carcinoma and hepatitis B virus infection.

Turning to this clonotype: A read error may produce the germline difference seen at one junction end. The V call is TRBV6-2 or TRBV6-3, the J call TRBJ2-3; the D is unclear. CDR1 is MNHEY and CDR2 is SVGEGT in the germline V gene. CDR3 length: 13 residues. In nucleotides, the CDR3 is TGTGCCAGCAGTTACACTGACACAGATACGCGGTATTTT. This codes for CASSYTDTDTRYF.

As for this clonotype: At one boundary the junction diverges from the germline segment, which might be a read error. The gene calls are TRBV11-1 and TRBJ2-3; D tentatively fits TRBD1 or TRBD2 (5 bases each). This CDR3 is 19 amino acids long. The germline V gene has CDR1 SGHAT and CDR2 FQDESV (reference sequence). CDR3 loop: CANNSGGSSVGARTDTQYF. The DNA of the CDR3 is TGCGCCAACAACTCTGGGGGAAGCTCTGTTGGAGCCCGCACAGATACGCAGTATTTT.

This clonotype was observed once. One end of the junction varies from germline; a read error may be responsible. The J gene is TRBJ2-1, the V gene TRBV4-1; D unclear. Germline values: CDR1 MGHRA, CDR2 YSYEKL. The CDR3 covers 14 residues. CDR3 loop: CVSNQKSQNNEQFF. The CDR3 DNA reads as TGCGTCAGCAACCAAAAGTCCCAGAACAATGAGCAGTTCTTC.

Turning to this clonotype: One end of the junction is discordant with germline, which a read error may explain. The chain carries TRBV6-2 or TRBV6-3 and TRBJ2-7; D is perhaps TRBD1 or TRBD2 (5 bases each). The CDR3 length is 14 residues. Germline V gene data show CDR1 as MNHEY and CDR2 as SVGEGT. The CDR3 sequence: CASTPRGLRVVQCF. The CDR3 DNA reads TGTGCCAGCACCCCACGCGGACTCAGGGTCGTGCAGTGCTTC.

This chain connects TRBV6-1 to TRBJ2-3; 7 positions agree with TRBD1. The DNA end favors TRBJ1-5, so the J call may be wrong. The CDR3 is made up of 14 amino acids. Germline V gene lookup returns CDR1 MNHNS and CDR2 SASEGT. CDR3 coding DNA: TGTGCCAGCACCCCCTGGACAGGCTCAGATACGCAGCATTTT. Its protein product is CASTPWTGSDTQHF.

The chain recombines TRBV29-1 with TRBJ2-7; possibly TRBD2 for D (5 bases). Germline loops: CDR1 SQVTM, CDR2 ANQGSEA. The CDR3 covers 11 residues. Trimming took 4 bases from V and 6 from J, leaving 10 bases between them. The CDR3 nucleotides read TGCAGCGTTGCGGAGGCCCGCGAGCAGTACTTC. It specifies CSVAEAREQYF.

As to this clonotype: Since no conserved phenylalanine or tryptophan closes the CDR3, a read error is the likely cause. The V call is TRBV30, the J call TRBJ2-5; D is perhaps TRBD2 (6 bases). The J call may be in error: the DNA end matches TRBJ2-1 better. Germline lookup yields CDR1 GTSNPN and CDR2 SVGIG (reference sequence). The CDR3 has 13 residues. The CDR3 nucleotides are TGTGCCTGGAGTCGCGGTAGCCGGGAGACCCAGTTCATC. It specifies CAWSRGSRETQFI.

A note on this clonotype: An end of the junction does not agree with germline; a read error may underlie this. The rearrangement links TRBV29-1 to TRBJ1-1; perhaps TRBD1 as D (6 bases). CDR1 is SQVTM and CDR2 is ANQGSEA in the germline V gene. This CDR3 has 10 amino acids. CDR3 bases: TGCAGGGCGGGGGACACTGAAGCCTTCTTT. The encoded protein is CRAGDTEAFF.

Comments on this clonotype: No conserved phenylalanine or tryptophan is present at the end of the CDR3, so a read error is the likely explanation. The chain uses TRBV6-1 and TRBJ2-2; TRBD1 or TRBD2 may be the D gene (6 bases each). The CDR3 covers 15 residues. Germline lookup yields CDR1 MNHNS and CDR2 SASEGT. This CDR3 is CTSISWGASTGELFL. The CDR3 nucleotides are TGTACCAGCATCTCCTGGGGGGCTAGTACCGGGGAGCTGTTTCTT.

The chain has TRBV12-3 or TRBV12-4 and TRBJ1-4, with a tentative D call TRBD1 (6 bases). The CDR3 sequence is 14 residues long. The germline V and J ends were trimmed by 2 bases and 13 bases, with 17 bases remaining between them. The CDR3 DNA follows: TGTGCCAGCAGTTTATCAGGGGTTAGTGTAAGACTGTTTTTT. Translation gives CASSLSGVSVRLFF.

As to this clonotype: The junction departs from germline at one end; a sequencing error may be responsible. This chain joins TRBV6-1 and TRBJ1-2; D gene uncertain. The germline V gene has CDR1 MNHNS and CDR2 SASEGT. The CDR3 is made up of 12 amino acids. CDR3 protein: CASSDLLYGYTF. CDR3 sequence (DNA): TGTGCCAGCAGTGACCTCCTATATGGCTACACTTTC.

The chain joins TRBV5-6 to TRBJ2-3, with TRBD2 identical over 7 bases. Germline-derived CDR1 and CDR2 are SGHDT and YYEEEE. CDR3 length: 14 residues. Trimming took 5 bases from V and 6 from J; bases not matched to a gene: 9. This CDR3 is CASRHGTIEDTQYF. CDR3 in DNA: TGTGCCAGCAGGCACGGGACTATAGAGGATACGCAGTATTTT. The full variable domain, with the rest looked up from reference TRBV5-6 and TRBJ2-3, is DAGVTQSPTHLIKTRGQQVTLRCSPKSGHDTVSWYQQALGQGPQFIFQYYEEEERQRGNFPDRFSGHQFPNYSSELNVNALLLGDSALYLCASRHGTIEDTQYFGPGTRLTVL.

The chain is built from TRBV7-9 and TRBJ1-2; weak D call: TRBD1 (5 bases). CDR3 length: 16 amino acids. Germline assignment: CDR1 SEHNR and CDR2 FQNEAQ (reference sequence). Between the trimmed V and J ends, which lost 2 bases and 7 bases, there was a span of 20 bases. This CDR3 is CASSLSPTGQEVGYTF. CDR3 nucleotide sequence: TGTGCCAGCAGCTTATCCCCGACCGGACAAGAGGTTGGCTACACCTTC.

With regard to this clonotype: An end of the junction differs from the germline gene, which may be a read error. V gene TRBV2 combines with J gene TRBJ2-2; D remains ambiguous. Germline V lookup: CDR1 SNHLY, CDR2 FYNNEI. The CDR3 contains 14 residues. CDR3 sequence: CTSSDTTVRGELFF. Here the CDR3 DNA reads TGTACCAGCAGTGATACTACAGTAAGGGGGGAGCTGTTTTTT.

Judged by abundance, this clonotype is medium-sized (0.01 to 0.1%). The V and J genes are TRBV28 and TRBJ2-7; tentatively, D is TRBD1 (5 bases). The CDR3 totals 12 residues. Per the germline V gene, CDR1 is MDHEN and CDR2 is SYDVKM. Between the trimmed V and J ends, which lost 6 bases and 6 bases, there was a span of 12 bases. CDR3 residues: CASRPLQAEQYF. The CDR3 DNA sequence: TGTGCCAGCAGGCCACTACAGGCCGAGCAGTACTTC.

As to this clonotype: At one end, the junction sequence differs from germline, possibly due to a read error. The V and J genes are TRBV5-1 and TRBJ2-7; 8 nucleotides align to TRBD2. The CDR3 covers 14 residues. The germline CDR1 and CDR2 sequences are SGHRS and YFSETQ. The CDR3 region has the DNA TGCGCCAGCAGCTCGGGACTAGTTAACCCGTGGAAGTATTTC. It is translated as CASSSGLVNPWKYF.

Details on this clonotype: A junction end diverges from the germline sequence, so it may reflect a read error. The chain employs TRBV6-1 and TRBJ2-1; D may be TRBD1 (5 bases). Germline V gene lookup returns CDR1 MNHNS and CDR2 SASEGT. The CDR3 runs 16 residues. The CDR3 nucleotides are TGTGCAAGCAGTGACCGGACAAAAAGCTCCTACAATAAGCAGTTCTTC. Its translation is CASSDRTKSSYNKQFF.

Details on this clonotype: The CDR3 does not end in the conserved phenylalanine or tryptophan, so this is likely a read error. The chain employs TRBV11-2 and TRBJ1-5, with D maybe TRBD1 (5 bases). CDR3 size: 17 residues. Per germline, CDR1 SGHAT and CDR2 FQNNGV. CDR3 bases: TGTGCCAGCAGCTTAGTAGGGGTAACAAGGAGCAATCAGACCCAGCATATT. This codes for CASSLVGVTRSNQTQHI.

On this clonotype: The junction shows a germline mismatch at one end, possibly a read error. V and J are TRBV28 and TRBJ2-7; D remains unclear. Germline lookup yields CDR1 MDHEN and CDR2 SYDVKM. There are 14 residues in the CDR3. Here the CDR3 DNA reads TGTGTCAGCAGTCCCCTTGCGGACCGGAGAGTCGAGTATTTC. Translated: CVSSPLADRRVEYF.

In regard to this clonotype: A junction boundary mismatches the germline segment, possibly from a read error. The chain joins TRBV11-2 to TRBJ2-1; the match to TRBD2 covers 9 bases. This CDR3 spans 14 amino acids. Germline V gene sequence: CDR1 SGHAT, CDR2 FQNNGV. Here the CDR3 reads CARSTSGFYNQQFF. CDR3 sequence (DNA): TGTGCTAGGAGTACTAGCGGGTTCTACAATCAGCAGTTCTTC. Full variable domain (missing parts from reference TRBV11-2 and TRBJ2-1): EAGVAQSPRYKIIEKRQSVAFWCNPISGHATLYWYQQILGQGPKLLIQFQNNGVVDDSQLPKDRFSAERLKGVDSTLKIQPAKLEDSAVYLCARSTSGFYNQQFFGPGTRLTVL.

Concerning this clonotype itself: The junction and the germline gene differ at one end; a read error may be behind it. The chain carries TRBV14 and TRBJ2-6; D gene unclear. The CDR3 is made up of 13 amino acids. The germline V gene encodes CDR1 SGHDN and CDR2 FVKESK. In nucleotides, the CDR3 is TGTGCCAGCAGTCTGAATAGAGCCAACGTCCTGGCTTTC. It is translated as CASSLNRANVLAF.

This clonotype has just one count. The chain employs TRBV6-6 and TRBJ2-2, with D possibly called TRBD1 or TRBD2 (6 bases each). The ends were cut back, 4 bases at V and 5 bases at J, with 17 bases in the middle. Germline assignment: CDR1 MNHNY and CDR2 SVGAGI (reference sequence). This CDR3 contains 16 residues. CDR3 nucleotides: TGTGCCAGCAGTTCCCCGAGAGGGGGGAGTACCGGGGAGCTGTTTTTT. Its protein is CASSSPRGGSTGELFF.

In the case of this clonotype: The conserved closing phenylalanine or tryptophan is absent in this CDR3, likely reflecting a read error. The CDR3 coding sequence is TGTGCCATCAGTGAAGGGAGCGGCAACACAGATACGCAGTATTAT. As protein: CAISEGSGNTDTQYY. This chain links TRBV10-3 with TRBJ2-3; possible D gene TRBD2, 5 bases. Trimming stripped 3 bases from V and 2 bases from J, with 12 bases between. CDR1 is ENHRY, CDR2 SYGVKD, per germline. There are 15 residues in the CDR3.

With respect to this clonotype: The junction differs from germline at one of its ends, possibly a read error. The chain uses TRBV14 and TRBJ2-1, with 8 bases that match TRBD2. Germline loops: CDR1 SGHDN, CDR2 FVKESK. The CDR3 runs 16 residues. The CDR3 nucleotides read TGTGCTAGCAGTGCCGTAGCGGGATGGATAAATAATGAGCAGTTCTTC. Translation gives CASSAVAGWINNEQFF.

In its sample, this clonotype was seen a few times. The chain carries TRBV4-1 and TRBJ2-3; 10 nucleotides align to TRBD2. The CDR3 has 18 residues. Germline trimming cut 3 bases from V and 6 bases from J; bases unmatched to any gene: 15. Germline V CDR1 and CDR2: MGHRA, YSYEKL. CDR3 nucleotide sequence: TGCGCCAGCAGCCAGACCATTGCCCTAGCGGGAGTCACCGATACGCAGTATTTT. This translates into CASSQTIALAGVTDTQYF.

Notes on this clonotype: A read error may account for a junction end that differs from germline. This chain connects TRBV6-1 to TRBJ2-3; a possible D gene is TRBD1 (5 bases). The germline gives CDR1 MNHNS, CDR2 SASEGT. The CDR3 runs 11 residues. In DNA form, the CDR3 reads TGTGTCAGCAGTGAAACAGGTACGCAGTATTTT. This codes for CVSSETGTQYF.

The sample holds many counts of this clonotype. The chain recombines TRBV25-1 with TRBJ1-2; TRBD1 matches 9 bases. Germline V gene sequence: CDR1 MGHDK, CDR2 SYGVNS. This CDR3 is built from 16 residues. Trimming cost V 4 bases and J 4 bases; bases outside gene matches: 10. CDR3 in amino acids: CASSATQGALFYGYTF. In nucleotides, the CDR3 is TGTGCCAGCAGTGCGACACAGGGGGCTCTCTTCTATGGCTACACCTTC.

This clonotype showed up many times. The DNA of the CDR3 is TGTGCCAGCCGCCGACAAGGCCCAGAGACCCAGTACTTC. This codes for CASRRQGPETQYF. The V and J genes are TRBV28 and TRBJ2-5; no definite D call. The germline V gene has CDR1 MDHEN and CDR2 SYDVKM. V lost 8 bases and J lost 4, with 14 bases in between. CDR3 length equals 13 residues. Variable domain in full (rest from reference TRBV28 and TRBJ2-5): DVKVTQSSRYLVKRTGEKVFLECVQDMDHENMFWYRQDPGLGLRLIYFSYDVKMKEKGDIPEGYSVSREKKERFSLILESASTNQTSMYLCASRRQGPETQYFGPGTRLLVL.

In its sample, this clonotype was seen once. One end of the junction fails to match germline, which may point to a read error. This chain uses TRBV7-3 with TRBJ2-2; TRBD2 agrees at 8 bases. The length of the CDR3 is 16 residues. Germline loops: CDR1 SGHTA, CDR2 FQGTGA. CDR3 sequence (DNA): TGTGCCAGTAGCTTAAACCCGGGGGGGATGGCCGGGGAGCTGATTTTT. It yields the protein CASSLNPGGMAGELIF.

The V call is TRBV6-2 or TRBV6-3, the J call TRBJ2-7; weak D call: TRBD1 (6 bases). The CDR3 length is 14 residues. Trimming removed 8 bases from V and 3 bases from J, with 17 bases in between. CDR1 is MNHEY, CDR2 SVGEGT, per germline. CDR3 protein: CASSLDRRYYEQYF. CDR3 coding DNA: TGTGCCAGCTCCCTTGACAGGAGATACTACGAGCAGTACTTC.

On this clonotype: A read error may account for a junction end that differs from germline. The V call is TRBV7-8, the J call TRBJ2-3; TRBD2 matches at 10 bases. This CDR3 has 16 amino acids. Germline assignment: CDR1 SGHVS and CDR2 FQNEAQ. The CDR3 spells CASSYGLADDTDKQYF. The CDR3 coding sequence is TGTGCCAGCAGTTACGGACTAGCGGACGACACAGATAAGCAGTATTTT. Looking up the rest from reference TRBV7-8 and TRBJ2-3 gives the full variable domain: GAGVSQSPRYKVAKRGQDVALRCDPISGHVSLFWYQQALGQGPEFLTYFQNEAQLDKSGLPSDRFFAERPEGSVSTLKIQRTQQEDSAVYLCASSYGLADDTDKQYFGPGTRLTVL.

This clonotype was counted many times. The chain employs TRBV19 and TRBJ1-5; D is uncertain. V lost 7 bases and J 2 bases, leaving 12 bases between the germline ends. Germline V gene lookup returns CDR1 LNHDA and CDR2 SQIVND (reference sequence). The CDR3 is 14 residues long. The CDR3 DNA reads TGTGCCAGTACCCCAGGCTTCGGCAATCAGCCCCAGCATTTT. It translates to CASTPGFGNQPQHF.